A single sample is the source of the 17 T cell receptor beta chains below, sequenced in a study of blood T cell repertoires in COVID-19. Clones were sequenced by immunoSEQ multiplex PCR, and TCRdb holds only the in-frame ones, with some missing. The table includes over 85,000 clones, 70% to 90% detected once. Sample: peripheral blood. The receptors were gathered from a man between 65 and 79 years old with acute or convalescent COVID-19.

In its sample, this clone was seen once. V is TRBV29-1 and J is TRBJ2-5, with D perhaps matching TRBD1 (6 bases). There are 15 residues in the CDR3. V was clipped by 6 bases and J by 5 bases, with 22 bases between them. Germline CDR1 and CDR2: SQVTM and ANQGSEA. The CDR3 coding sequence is TGCAGCGTCGGGTCAAATGACTGGGGGCGGGAGACCCAGTACTTC. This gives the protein CSVGSNDWGRETQYF.

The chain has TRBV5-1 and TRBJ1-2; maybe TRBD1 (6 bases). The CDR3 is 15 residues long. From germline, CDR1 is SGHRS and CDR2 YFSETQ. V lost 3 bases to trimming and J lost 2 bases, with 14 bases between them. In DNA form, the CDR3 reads TGCGCCAGCAGCTCCGGTGCAGGGGAGAACTATGGCTACACCTTC. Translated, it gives CASSSGAGENYGYTF.

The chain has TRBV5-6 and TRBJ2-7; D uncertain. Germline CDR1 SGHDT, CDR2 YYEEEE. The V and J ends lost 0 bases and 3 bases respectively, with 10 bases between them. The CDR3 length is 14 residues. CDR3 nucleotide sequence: TGTGCCAGCAGCTTGGTCGGGTCCGTCTACGAGCAGTACTTC. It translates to CASSLVGSVYEQYF. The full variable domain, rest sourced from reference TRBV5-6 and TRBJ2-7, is DAGVTQSPTHLIKTRGQQVTLRCSPKSGHDTVSWYQQALGQGPQFIFQYYEEEERQRGNFPDRFSGHQFPNYSSELNVNALLLGDSALYLCASSLVGSVYEQYFGPGTRLTVT.

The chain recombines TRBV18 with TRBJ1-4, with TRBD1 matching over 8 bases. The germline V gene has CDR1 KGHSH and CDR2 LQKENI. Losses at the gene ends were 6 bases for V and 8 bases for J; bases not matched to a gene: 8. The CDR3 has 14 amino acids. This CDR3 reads CASSPTGGYEKLFF. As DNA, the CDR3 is TGTGCCAGCTCTCCCACAGGGGGGTACGAAAAACTGTTTTTT.

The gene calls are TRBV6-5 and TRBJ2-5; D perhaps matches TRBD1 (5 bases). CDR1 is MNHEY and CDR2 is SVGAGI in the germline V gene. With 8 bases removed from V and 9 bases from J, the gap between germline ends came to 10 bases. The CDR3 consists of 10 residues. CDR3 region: CASRQQAQYF. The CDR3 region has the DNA TGTGCCAGCCGGCAACAGGCCCAGTACTTC.

CDR3 region: CASSHTWAGYEQFF. As DNA, the CDR3 is TGTGCCAGCAGCCACACTTGGGCGGGTTATGAGCAGTTCTTC. The gene calls are TRBV14 and TRBJ2-1; weak D call: TRBD2 (5 bases). CDR3 length: 14 residues. CDR1 and CDR2 from the germline V gene are SGHDN and FVKESK. V lost 3 bases to trimming and J lost 8 bases, with 14 bases between them.

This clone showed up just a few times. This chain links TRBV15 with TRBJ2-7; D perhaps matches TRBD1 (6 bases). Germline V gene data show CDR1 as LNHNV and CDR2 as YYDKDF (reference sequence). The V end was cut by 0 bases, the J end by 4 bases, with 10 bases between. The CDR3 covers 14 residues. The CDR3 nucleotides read TGTGCCACCAGCAGAGAGGGGCAGGGGTACGAGCAGTACTTC. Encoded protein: CATSREGQGYEQYF. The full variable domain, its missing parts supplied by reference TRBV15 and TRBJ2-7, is DAMVIQNPRYQVTQFGKPVTLSCSQTLNHNVMYWYQQKSSQAPKLLFHYYDKDFNNEADTPDNFQSRRPNTSFCFLDIRSPGLGDTAMYLCATSREGQGYEQYFGPGTRLTVT.

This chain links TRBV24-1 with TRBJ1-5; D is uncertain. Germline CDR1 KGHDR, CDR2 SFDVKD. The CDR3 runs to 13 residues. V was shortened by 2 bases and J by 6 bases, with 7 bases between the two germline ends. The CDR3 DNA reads TGTGCCACCAGTGATTACACGGGTCAGCCCCAGCATTTT. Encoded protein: CATSDYTGQPQHF.

This CDR3 is CASTGSYIYGYTF. The CDR3 region has the DNA TGTGCCAGCACAGGGTCGTACATCTATGGCTACACCTTC. The V call is TRBV19, the J call TRBJ1-2; D perhaps matches TRBD1 (6 bases). This CDR3 has 13 amino acids. CDR1 LNHDA and CDR2 SQIVND come from the germline V gene (reference sequence). V lost 9 bases and J 4 bases, leaving 15 bases between the germline ends.

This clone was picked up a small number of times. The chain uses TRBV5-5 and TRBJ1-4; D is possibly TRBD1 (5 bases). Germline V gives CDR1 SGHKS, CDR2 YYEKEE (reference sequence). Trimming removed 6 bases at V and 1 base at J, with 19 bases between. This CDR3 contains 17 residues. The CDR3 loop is CASTYPGGFGTNEKLFF. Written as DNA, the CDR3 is TGTGCCAGCACCTATCCGGGGGGATTTGGAACTAATGAAAAACTGTTTTTT.

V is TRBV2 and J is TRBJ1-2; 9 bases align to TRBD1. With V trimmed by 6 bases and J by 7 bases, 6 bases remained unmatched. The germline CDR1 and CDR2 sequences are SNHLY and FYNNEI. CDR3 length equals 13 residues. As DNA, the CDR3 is TGTGCCAGCAGACCCACAGGGGGCGGTGGCTACACCTTC. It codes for CASRPTGGGGYTF.

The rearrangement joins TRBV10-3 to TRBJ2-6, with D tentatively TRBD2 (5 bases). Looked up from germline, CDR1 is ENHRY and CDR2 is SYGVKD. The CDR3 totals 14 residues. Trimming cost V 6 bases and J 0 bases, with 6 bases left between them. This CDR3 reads CAIRGVSGANVLTF. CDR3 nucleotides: TGTGCCATCAGGGGAGTCTCTGGGGCCAACGTCCTGACTTTC.

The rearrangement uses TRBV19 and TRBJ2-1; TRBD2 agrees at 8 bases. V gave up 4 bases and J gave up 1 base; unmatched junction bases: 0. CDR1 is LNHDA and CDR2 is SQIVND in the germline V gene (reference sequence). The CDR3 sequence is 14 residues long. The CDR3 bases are TGTGCCAGTAGTAGCGGGGGGTCCTACAATGAGCAGTTCTTC. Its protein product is CASSSGGSYNEQFF.

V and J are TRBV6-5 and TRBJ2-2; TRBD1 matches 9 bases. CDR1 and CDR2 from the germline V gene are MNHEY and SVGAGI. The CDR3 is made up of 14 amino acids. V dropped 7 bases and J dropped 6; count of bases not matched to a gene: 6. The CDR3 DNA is TGTGCCAGCAACCCTGACAGGGGGGCCGGGGAGCTGTTTTTT. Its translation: CASNPDRGAGELFF.

CDR3 sequence (DNA): TGTGCCAGCAGCTCAGGGACTAGCGGGGAAGAGACCCAGTACTTC. Encoded protein: CASSSGTSGEETQYF. The chain has TRBV11-3 and TRBJ2-5; TRBD2 matches 13 bases. The ends lost 4 bases at V and 3 bases at J; junction bases unmatched: 2. CDR1 is SGHNT and CDR2 is YENEEA in the germline V gene. The CDR3 spans 15 residues.

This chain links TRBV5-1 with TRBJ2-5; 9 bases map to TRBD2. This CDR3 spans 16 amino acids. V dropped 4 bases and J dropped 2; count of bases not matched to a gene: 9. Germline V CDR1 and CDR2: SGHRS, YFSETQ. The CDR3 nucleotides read TGCGCCAGCAGCCCGGCCCTAGCGGGGTCTCAAGAGACCCAGTACTTC. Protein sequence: CASSPALAGSQETQYF.

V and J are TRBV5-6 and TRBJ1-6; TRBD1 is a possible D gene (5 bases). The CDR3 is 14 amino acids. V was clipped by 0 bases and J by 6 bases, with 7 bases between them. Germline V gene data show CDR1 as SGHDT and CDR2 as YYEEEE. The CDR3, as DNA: TGTGCCAGCAGCTTGGCAGGGATTAATTCACCCCTCCACTTT. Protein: CASSLAGINSPLHF.